Described below is a single T cell receptor beta chain sequence and its context. It has no known antigen specificity. The sample holds no much larger clone one base away, and base qualities are not on file. The CDR3 covers 14 residues, taking in both the cysteine and the phenylalanine. The CDR3 DNA has 42 bases and is translated from base 1. The data belong to a study of blood T cell repertoires in COVID-19 (dated by TCRdb to the early 2020s). About the full investigation: Collaborator samples came from the United States, Italy and Spain and covered acute and convalescent phases of COVID-19. The prospective study material was composed of cDNA or gDNA derived from T cells, B-cell-depleted T cells, or PBMCs. The dataset comprised deeply sampled blood TCRbeta repertoires from subjects exposed to, actively infected with, or recovered from COVID-19. The repertoires were released in a freely available public database meant as a resource for research on the immune response to SARS-CoV-2. Samples were obtained from the ongoing ImmuneRACE study (first 160 participants) and from 950 to 1,500 subjects provided by 6 global collaborators. A de-identified subject ID, COVID-19 status, age in years and sex were almost always included in the sample metadata. HLA class I and class II types, where available, came from metadata supplied by the sample provider rather than from assay-based typing. The research as a whole found: How much clinical and demographic metadata was included differed by source and by participant, and the metadata was provided uncurated.

TCRbeta CDR3 regions were amplified from genomic DNA by means of the immunoSEQ Assay, a bias-controlled multiplex PCR. The study's processing was this. Within the assay, amplification of reference gene primers was used to estimate how many nucleated cells each sample contained. Sequence reads were collapsed and filtered to measure the absolute abundance of every unique TCRbeta CDR3 rearrangement. Productive Simpson clonality was computed per sample as the square root of Simpson's diversity index over productive rearrangements. TCRdb re-hosts the immuneACCESS table, in-frame sequences only. Its copies lack some clones; in the studies checked, an unresolved V gene accounts for under half of them, and the cause for the rest is not known. V and J calls plus clone size are reproduced from that table; the DNA served to infer D and trimming. Within this sample are 75,000 to 90,000 clones, with about nine tenths of them counted one time only. The ten top clones hold over 1.5% of the sample.

Each collaborating institution followed its own protocols to collect whole blood in K2EDTA tubes. For TCRbeta analysis, collaborators shipped samples in one of three forms: frozen whole blood, isolated PBMCs, or DNA extracted from either of those sample types. The chain joins TRBV1 to TRBJ2-7; the table gives TRBD1 as D, unverified against the DNA. TRBV1 is classified as a pseudogene. This receptor was identified in a woman aged 50 to 60 in a cohort sampled during active COVID-19. Specimen: peripheral blood. Read as DNA, the sequence is TGCACCAGCCGCGCAGACAGGGGACACTACGAGCAGTACTTC. It translates to CTSRADRGHYEQYF.